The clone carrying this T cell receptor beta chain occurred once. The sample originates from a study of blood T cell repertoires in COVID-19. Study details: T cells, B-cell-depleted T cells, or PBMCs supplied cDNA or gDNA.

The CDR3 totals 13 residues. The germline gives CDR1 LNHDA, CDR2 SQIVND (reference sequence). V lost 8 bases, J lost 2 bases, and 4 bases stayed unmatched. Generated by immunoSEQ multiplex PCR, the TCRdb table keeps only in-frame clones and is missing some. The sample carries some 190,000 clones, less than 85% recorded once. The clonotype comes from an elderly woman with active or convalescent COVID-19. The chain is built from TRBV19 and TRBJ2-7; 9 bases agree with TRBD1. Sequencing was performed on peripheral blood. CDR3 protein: CASAGTGTYEQYF. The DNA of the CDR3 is TGTGCCAGTGCCGGGACAGGGACCTACGAGCAGTACTTC.